This TCR beta chain was sequenced in a study of radiation and T cells in renal cell carcinoma. Trimming pared 0 bases from V and 1 base from J, leaving 21 bases between. This CDR3 comprises 19 residues. Germline V gene data show CDR1 as SGHRS and CDR2 as YFSETQ. Only in-frame clones appear in the TCRdb table, and some are missing; sequencing was by immunoSEQ multiplex PCR. Among tens of thousands of clones, roughly four fifths were seen once, and the ten largest hold roughly 7.4%. Findings and limits, study-wide: Top tumor clonotypes rose in blood 2 weeks post-radiation, then contracted.

The time point here: blood 2 weeks post-SBRT. The treatment denotes: 15 Gy SBRT to primary tumor, nephrectomy 4 weeks later. Serial blood draws occurred at baseline and 2 and 4 weeks post-SBRT. This renal cell carcinoma was of the clear cell type. This clone was recorded once. No antigen is known for it. Sequencing was performed on blood, taken from a patient whose treatment included radiotherapy and nephrectomy. The rearrangement links TRBV5-1 to TRBJ2-3; D remains unclear. This TCR was sampled from a man aged 55-75 years with renal cell carcinoma. CDR3 region: CASSLGIVPANQGTDTQYF. In nucleotides, the CDR3 is TGCGCCAGCAGCTTGGGTATCGTACCCGCCAACCAGGGCACAGATACGCAGTATTTT. Based on the CDR3 plus reference TRBV5-1 and TRBJ2-3, the full variable domain is KAGVTQTPRYLIKTRGQQVTLSCSPISGHRSVSWYQQTPGQGLQFLFEYFSETQRNKGNFPGRFSGRQFSNSRSEMNVSTLELGDSALYLCASSLGIVPANQGTDTQYFGPGTRLTVL.